Presented here are 2 T cell receptor beta chains from one specimen sequenced in a study of tumor and adjacent non-tumor tissue in lung cancer. The library came from three nested PCR rounds adapted from ARM-PCR protocols. In TCRdb, the multiplex PCR reads were re-called with MiXCR into one record per CDR3 protein. The sample lists about 76,000 distinct CDR3 sequences, roughly 80% occurring once. This sample's RNA came from whole unsorted tissue. The normal lung tissue was taken more than 3 cm from the tumor edge. Sequenced input: distant non-tumor lung tissue. Source of these receptors: a man in his fifties or sixties with non-small cell lung cancer.

Comments on this clonotype: The junction does not match germline at one end; this may be a read error. The chain has TRBV11-2 and TRBJ2-5; D possibly corresponds to TRBD2 (5 bases). CDR3 size: 14 residues. Germline V lookup: CDR1 SGHAT, CDR2 FQNNGV. Here the CDR3 reads CASSSGLVQGTQYF. CDR3 nucleotide sequence: TGTGCCAGCAGCTCCGGACTGGTCCAAGGGACCCAGTACTTC.

Remarks on this clonotype: One end of the junction does not line up with germline, which may come from a read error. This chain joins TRBV11-1 and TRBJ2-5, with D maybe TRBD2 (5 bases). The CDR3 runs 13 residues. Germline V lookup: CDR1 SGHAT, CDR2 FQDESV (reference sequence). DNA for the CDR3: TGTGCCAGCGGCTTAGCGACCGGGGAGACCCAGTATTTC. Protein: CASGLATGETQYF.